This is a list of T cell receptor beta chains from one sample in a study of CD8+CD57+ T cells in acquired aplastic anemia. TCRdb re-analysed the reads in MiXCR, keeping a single row per CDR3 protein. The sample lists roughly 250,000 distinct CDR3 sequences; more than 40% were seen once. Sequencing was carried out using sorted CD4+, CD8+, or CD8+CD57+ T cells (not recorded which) from PBMCs. The receptors come from a human donor with aplastic anemia. CDR3s include the opening cysteine and the closing phenylalanine or tryptophan. Fields, in order: J gene, D gene, clone size, V gene, CDR3 protein, CDR3 DNA. D genes are given only for firm matches. Clone size is not always given. Where it is, it says once, few, many or a class for expanded clones.

TRBJ2-2	NA	few	TRBV24-1	CATSEIEAGELFF	TGTGCCACCAGTGAGATAGAGGCCGGGGAGCTGTTTTTT
TRBJ1-4	NA	few	TRBV28	CASSSPTTTNEKLFF	TGTGCCAGCAGTTCCCCGACCACAACTAATGAAAAACTGTTTTTT
TRBJ1-6	TRBD1	once	TRBV19	CASSGQGRTPLHF	TGTGCCAGTAGCGGACAGGGGAGGACACCCCTCCACTTT
TRBJ1-2	TRBD1	NA	TRBV19	CASIPGGGAGGYTF	TGTGCCAGTATTCCCGGAGGGGGCGCGGGTGGCTACACCTTC
TRBJ1-1	NA	NA	TRBV9	CASSPFFGNTEAFF	TGTGCCAGCAGCCCCTTTTTCGGGAACACTGAAGCTTTCTTT
TRBJ1-2	NA	NA	TRBV6-4	CASSVTSGDIGYGYTF	TGTGCCAGCAGTGTGACTAGCGGGGACATCGGCTATGGCTACACCTTC
TRBJ2-1	TRBD1	NA	TRBV19	CASIPGQGAHNEQFF	TGTGCCAGTATCCCTGGACAGGGGGCGCACAATGAGCAGTTCTTC
TRBJ1-2	NA	NA	TRBV7-9	CASRDSANYGYTF	TGTGCCAGCAGAGACAGTGCTAACTATGGCTACACCTTC
TRBJ1-2	NA	many	TRBV6-5	CASSYSSTGYGYTF	TGTGCCAGCAGTTACTCGTCCACAGGCTATGGCTACACCTTC
TRBJ2-5	NA	many	TRBV30	CAWSGTDNSNFVTQYF	TGTGCCTGGAGTGGAACAGATAACTCCAACTTCGTGACCCAGTACTTC
TRBJ1-4	NA	NA	TRBV5-6	CASSLAAGNTEKLFF	TGTGCCAGCAGCTTGGCCGCCGGGAACACTGAAAAACTGTTTTTT
TRBJ2-3	NA	NA	TRBV15	CATSRDRTDTQYF	TGTGCCACCAGCAGAGATAGGACAGATACGCAGTATTTT
TRBJ1-5	NA	many	TRBV15	CATSSDGASILHF	TGTGCCACCAGCAGTGATGGGGCTTCCATACTCCATTTT
TRBJ1-1	TRBD1	NA	TRBV29-1	CSVEVEGASEAFF	TGCAGCGTTGAAGTGGAGGGGGCCTCTGAAGCTTTCTTT
TRBJ2-5	NA	NA	TRBV12-3/TRBV12-4	CASSLYGGRETQYF	TGTGCCAGCAGTTTATATGGGGGGCGAGAGACCCAGTACTTC
TRBJ2-1	TRBD2	NA	TRBV5-4	CASSNLAGGYNEQFF	TGTGCCAGCAGCAATCTAGCGGGGGGTTACAATGAGCAGTTCTTC
TRBJ1-4	NA	NA	TRBV15	CATSRRANEKLFF	TGTGCCACCAGCAGGCGGGCTAATGAAAAACTGTTTTTT
TRBJ1-5	NA	NA	TRBV27	CASSPTSYSNQPQHF	TGTGCCAGCAGCCCGACCTCTTATAGCAATCAGCCCCAGCATTTT
TRBJ2-2	TRBD2	NA	TRBV19	CASSPPGTSGRCTGELFF	TGTGCCAGCTCACCACCCGGGACTAGCGGGAGATGCACCGGGGAGCTGTTTTTT
TRBJ2-5	TRBD1	NA	TRBV24-1	CATSSGGTQYF	TGTGCCACCAGTTCAGGGGGGACCCAGTACTTC
TRBJ2-1	NA	few	TRBV6-5	CASNQGESNEQFF	TGTGCCAGCAACCAGGGAGAGAGCAATGAGCAGTTCTTC
TRBJ2-3	TRBD2	NA	TRBV27	CASSLQLAGVTDTQYF	TGTGCCAGCAGTTTACAGCTAGCGGGGGTCACAGATACGCAGTATTTT
TRBJ2-5	NA	NA	TRBV9	CASSVQEVGTQYF	TGTGCCAGCAGCGTTCAAGAGGTGGGGACCCAGTACTTC
TRBJ1-2	TRBD1	NA	TRBV7-2	CASSDRDSNYGYTF	TGTGCCAGCAGCGACCGGGACAGTAACTATGGCTACACCTTC
TRBJ1-1	TRBD1	many	TRBV7-9	CASSRDRYVTEAFF	TGTGCCAGCAGCCGGGACAGATATGTCACTGAAGCTTTCTTT
TRBJ2-6	TRBD1	NA	TRBV10-2	CASRAGTGTLSGANVLTF	TGCGCCAGCAGGGCTGGGACAGGGACCCTCTCTGGGGCCAACGTCCTGACTTTC
TRBJ2-5	NA	NA	TRBV10-3	CASSLGPGHPFGETQYF	TGTGCCAGCAGCTTGGGCCCGGGACACCCCTTTGGGGAGACCCAGTACTTC